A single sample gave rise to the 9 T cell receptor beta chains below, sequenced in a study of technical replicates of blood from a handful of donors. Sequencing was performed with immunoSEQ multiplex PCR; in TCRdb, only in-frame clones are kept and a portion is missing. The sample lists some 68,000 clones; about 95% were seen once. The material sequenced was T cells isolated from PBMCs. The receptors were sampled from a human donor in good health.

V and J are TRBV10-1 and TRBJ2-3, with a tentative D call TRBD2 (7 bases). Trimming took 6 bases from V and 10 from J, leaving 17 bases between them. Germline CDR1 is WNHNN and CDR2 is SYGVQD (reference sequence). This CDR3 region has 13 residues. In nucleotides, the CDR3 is TGCGCCAGCAGCGGGACTACGACAGGCGCGCAGTATTTT. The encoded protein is CASSGTTTGAQYF.

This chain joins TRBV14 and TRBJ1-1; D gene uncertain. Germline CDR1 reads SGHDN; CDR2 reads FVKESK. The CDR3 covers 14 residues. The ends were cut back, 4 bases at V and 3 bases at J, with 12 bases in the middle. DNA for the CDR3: TGTGCCAGCAGCCGAGGGCTAGTGCACACTGAAGCTTTCTTT. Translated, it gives CASSRGLVHTEAFF.

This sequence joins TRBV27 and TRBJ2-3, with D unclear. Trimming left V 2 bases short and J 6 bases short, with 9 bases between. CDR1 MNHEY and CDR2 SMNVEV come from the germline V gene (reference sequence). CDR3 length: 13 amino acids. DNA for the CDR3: TGTGCCAGCAGTTTAGTTTTATTCGATACGCAGTATTTT. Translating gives CASSLVLFDTQYF.

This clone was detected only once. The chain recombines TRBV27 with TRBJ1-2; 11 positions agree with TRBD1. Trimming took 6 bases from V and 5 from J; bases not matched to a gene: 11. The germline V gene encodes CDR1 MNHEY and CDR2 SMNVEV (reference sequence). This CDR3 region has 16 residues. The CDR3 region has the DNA TGTGCCAGCAGCCCGAAGATCGGGACAGGGGGGTATGGCTACACCTTC. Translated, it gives CASSPKIGTGGYGYTF.

CDR3 amino acids: CASSDAGLSNQPQHF. CDR3 DNA sequence: TGTGCCAGCAGTGACGCGGGTCTTAGCAATCAGCCCCAGCATTTT. The chain recombines TRBV6-4 with TRBJ1-5; D is unresolved. The CDR3 has 15 residues. V shed 2 bases and J shed 0 bases, with 8 bases lying between them. Germline V CDR1 and CDR2: MRHNA, SNTAGT.

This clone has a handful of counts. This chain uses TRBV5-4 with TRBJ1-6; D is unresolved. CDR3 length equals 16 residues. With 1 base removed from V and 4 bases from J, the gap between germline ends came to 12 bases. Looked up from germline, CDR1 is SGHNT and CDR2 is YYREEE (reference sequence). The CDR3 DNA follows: TGTGCCAGCAGCTTGATAGGTACGGGGTATAATTCACCCCTCCACTTT. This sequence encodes CASSLIGTGYNSPLHF.

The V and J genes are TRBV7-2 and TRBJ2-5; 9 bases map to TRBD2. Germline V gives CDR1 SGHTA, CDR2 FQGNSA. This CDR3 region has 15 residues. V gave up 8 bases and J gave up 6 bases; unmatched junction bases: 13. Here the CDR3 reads CASGRRAGGSQTQYF. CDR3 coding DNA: TGTGCCAGCGGGCGGCGGGCGGGAGGGTCCCAGACCCAGTACTTC.

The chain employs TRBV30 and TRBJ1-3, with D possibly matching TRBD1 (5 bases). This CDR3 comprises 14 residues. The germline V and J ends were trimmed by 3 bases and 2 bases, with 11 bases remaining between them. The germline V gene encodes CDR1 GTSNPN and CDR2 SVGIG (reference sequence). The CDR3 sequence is CAWSGQPPGNTIYF. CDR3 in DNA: TGTGCCTGGAGCGGACAACCCCCTGGAAACACCATATATTTT.

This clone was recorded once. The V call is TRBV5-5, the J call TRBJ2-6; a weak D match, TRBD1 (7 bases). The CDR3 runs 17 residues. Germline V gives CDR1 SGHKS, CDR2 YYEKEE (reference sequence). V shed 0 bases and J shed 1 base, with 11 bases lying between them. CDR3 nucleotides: TGTGCCAGCAGCTTGGCAGGGGGGTCTTCTGGGGCCAACGTCCTGACTTTC. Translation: CASSLAGGSSGANVLTF.